The entry below gives a single T cell receptor (beta chain) sequence along with its context. Germline V gene lookup returns CDR1 SGHTS and CDR2 YDEGEE. After removal of 2 bases from V and 4 bases from J, the junction contained 8 bases not matched to a gene. The length of the CDR3 is 16 residues. These data come from a study of cytomegalovirus exposure and HLA in healthy donors. The PCR was carried out with 60 Vbeta primers and 13 Jbeta primers. This table comes from immunoSEQ multiplex PCR, and its TCRdb copy is limited to in-frame clones, with some not included. Of roughly 150,000 clones in the sample, 75% to 85% are singletons; the top ten hold 1.5% to 2%.

Specimen: PBMCs. The receptor comes from a woman aged 18-29 years in good health and CMV-seronegative. This rearrangement joins TRBV5-8 to TRBJ2-3; 9 bases fit TRBD2. The CDR3 sequence: CASSFAGGHYADTQYF. CDR3 sequence (DNA): TGTGCCAGCAGCTTTGCGGGGGGGCATTATGCAGATACGCAGTATTTT.